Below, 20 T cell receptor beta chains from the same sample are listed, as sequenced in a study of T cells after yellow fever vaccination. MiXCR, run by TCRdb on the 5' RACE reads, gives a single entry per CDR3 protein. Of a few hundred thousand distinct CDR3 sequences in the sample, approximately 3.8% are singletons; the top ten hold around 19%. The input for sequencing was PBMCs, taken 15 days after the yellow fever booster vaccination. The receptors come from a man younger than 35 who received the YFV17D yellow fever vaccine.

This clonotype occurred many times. The chain's CDR3 is CASSISGGAYNEQFF. The CDR3 DNA is TGTGCCAGCAGCATTAGCGGGGGGGCCTACAATGAGCAGTTCTTC. The gene calls are TRBV9 and TRBJ2-1; 11 bases map to TRBD2. V lost 4 bases, J lost 2 bases, and 2 bases stayed unmatched. The CDR3 has 15 amino acids. Germline CDR1 reads SGDLS; CDR2 reads YYNGEE.

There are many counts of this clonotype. The CDR3 loop reads CASRFQADTQYF. As DNA, the CDR3 is TGTGCCAGCAGATTTCAAGCAGATACGCAGTATTTT. The V gene is TRBV7-2, the J gene TRBJ2-3; no clear D gene. The CDR3 totals 12 residues. Trimming stripped 6 bases from V and 4 bases from J, with 8 bases between. Germline CDR1 is SGHTA and CDR2 is FQGNSA.

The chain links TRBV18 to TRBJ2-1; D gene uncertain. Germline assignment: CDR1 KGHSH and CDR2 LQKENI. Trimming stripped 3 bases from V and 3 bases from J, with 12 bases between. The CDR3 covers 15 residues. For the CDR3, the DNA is TGTGCCAGCTCACCTTCAAGGAAACTCTACAATGAGCAGTTCTTC. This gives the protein CASSPSRKLYNEQFF. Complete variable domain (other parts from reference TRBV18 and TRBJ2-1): NAGVMQNPRHLVRRRGQEARLRCSPMKGHSHVYWYRQLPEEGLKFMVYLQKENIIDESGMPKERFSAEFPKEGPSILRIQQVVRGDSAAYFCASSPSRKLYNEQFFGPGTRLTVL.

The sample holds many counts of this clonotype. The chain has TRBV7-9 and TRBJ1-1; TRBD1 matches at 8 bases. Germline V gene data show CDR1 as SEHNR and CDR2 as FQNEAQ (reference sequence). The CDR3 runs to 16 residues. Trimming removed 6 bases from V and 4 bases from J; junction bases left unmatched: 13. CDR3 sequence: CASSFWTGIVATEAFF. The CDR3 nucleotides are TGTGCCAGCAGTTTCTGGACAGGGATCGTGGCCACTGAAGCTTTCTTT.

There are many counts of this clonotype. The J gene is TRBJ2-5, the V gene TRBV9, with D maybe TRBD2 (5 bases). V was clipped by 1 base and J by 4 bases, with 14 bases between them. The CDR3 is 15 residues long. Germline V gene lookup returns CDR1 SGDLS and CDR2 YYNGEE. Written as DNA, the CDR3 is TGTGCCAGCAGCGTATGGCCGAACGAGGGAGAGACCCAGTACTTC. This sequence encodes CASSVWPNEGETQYF. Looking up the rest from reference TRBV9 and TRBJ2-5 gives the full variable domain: DSGVTQTPKHLITATGQRVTLRCSPRSGDLSVYWYQQSLDQGLQFLIQYYNGEERAKGNILERFSAQQFPDLHSELNLSSLELGDSALYFCASSVWPNEGETQYFGPGTRLLVL.

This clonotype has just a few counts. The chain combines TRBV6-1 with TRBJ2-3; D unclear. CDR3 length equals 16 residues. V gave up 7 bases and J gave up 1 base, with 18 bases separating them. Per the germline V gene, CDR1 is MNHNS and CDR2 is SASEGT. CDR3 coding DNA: TGTGCCAGCACCTACCACAACTCAGGAGGCACAGATACGCAGTATTTT. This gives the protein CASTYHNSGGTDTQYF.

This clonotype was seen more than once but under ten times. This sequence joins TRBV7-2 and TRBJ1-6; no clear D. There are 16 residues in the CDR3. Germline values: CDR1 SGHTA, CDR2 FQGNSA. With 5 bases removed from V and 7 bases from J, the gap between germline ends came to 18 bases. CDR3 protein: CASSPMAAGRNSPLHF. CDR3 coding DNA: TGTGCCAGCAGCCCCATGGCGGCGGGGAGGAATTCACCCCTCCACTTT.

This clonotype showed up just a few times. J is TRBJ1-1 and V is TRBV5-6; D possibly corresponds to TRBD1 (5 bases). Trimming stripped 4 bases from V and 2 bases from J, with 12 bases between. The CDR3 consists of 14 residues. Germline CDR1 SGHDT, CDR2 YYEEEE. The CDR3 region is CASSLGDGNTEAFF. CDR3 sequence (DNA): TGTGCCAGCAGCCTGGGGGACGGAAACACTGAAGCTTTCTTT. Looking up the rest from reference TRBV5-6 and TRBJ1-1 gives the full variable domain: DAGVTQSPTHLIKTRGQQVTLRCSPKSGHDTVSWYQQALGQGPQFIFQYYEEEERQRGNFPDRFSGHQFPNYSSELNVNALLLGDSALYLCASSLGDGNTEAFFGQGTRLTVV.

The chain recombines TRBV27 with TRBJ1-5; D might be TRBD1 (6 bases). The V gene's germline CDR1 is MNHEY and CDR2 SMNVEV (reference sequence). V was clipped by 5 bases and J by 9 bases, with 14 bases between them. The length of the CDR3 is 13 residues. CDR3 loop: CASSQGSSWPQHF. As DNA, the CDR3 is TGTGCCAGCAGTCAGGGGAGCTCTTGGCCCCAGCATTTT.

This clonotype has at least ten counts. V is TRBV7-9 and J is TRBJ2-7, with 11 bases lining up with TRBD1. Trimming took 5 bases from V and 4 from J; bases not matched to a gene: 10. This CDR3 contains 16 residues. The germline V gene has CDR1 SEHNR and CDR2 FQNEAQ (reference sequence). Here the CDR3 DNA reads TGTGCCAGCAGCATGACCCGGGACAGGGGGGTTTACGAGCAGTACTTC. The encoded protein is CASSMTRDRGVYEQYF.

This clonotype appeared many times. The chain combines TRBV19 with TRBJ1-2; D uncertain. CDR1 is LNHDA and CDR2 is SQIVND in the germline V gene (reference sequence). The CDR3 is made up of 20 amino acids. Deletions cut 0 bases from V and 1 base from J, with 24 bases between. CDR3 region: CASSIDRGRPSVALNYGYTF. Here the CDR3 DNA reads TGTGCCAGTAGTATAGATCGTGGACGACCTTCAGTCGCACTTAACTATGGCTACACCTTC.

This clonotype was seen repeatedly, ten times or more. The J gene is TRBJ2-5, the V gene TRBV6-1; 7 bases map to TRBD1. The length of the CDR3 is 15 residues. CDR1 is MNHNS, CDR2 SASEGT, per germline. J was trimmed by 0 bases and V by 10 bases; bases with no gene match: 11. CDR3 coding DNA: TGTGCCACAAGTGTACGGGGACAGAACCAAGAGACCCAGTACTTC. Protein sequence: CATSVRGQNQETQYF.

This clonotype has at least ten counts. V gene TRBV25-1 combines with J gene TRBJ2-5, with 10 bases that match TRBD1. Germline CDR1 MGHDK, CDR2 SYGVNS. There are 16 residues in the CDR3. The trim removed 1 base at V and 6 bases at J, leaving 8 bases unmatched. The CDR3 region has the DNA TGTGCCAGCAGTGAATTAGGGGGGACAGGGGTGAAGACCCAGTACTTC. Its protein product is CASSELGGTGVKTQYF.

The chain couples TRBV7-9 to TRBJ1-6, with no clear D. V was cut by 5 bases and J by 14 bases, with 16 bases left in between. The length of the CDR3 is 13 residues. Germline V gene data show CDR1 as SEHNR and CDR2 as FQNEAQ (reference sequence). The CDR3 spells CASSRQDQQTLHF. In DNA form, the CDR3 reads TGTGCCAGCAGCCGCCAGGATCAACAGACCCTCCACTTT. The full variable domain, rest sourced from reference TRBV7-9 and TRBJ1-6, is DTGVSQNPRHKITKRGQNVTFRCDPISEHNRLYWYRQTLGQGPEFLTYFQNEAQLEKSRLLSDRFSAERPKGSFSTLEIQRTEQGDSAMYLCASSRQDQQTLHFGNGTRLTVT.

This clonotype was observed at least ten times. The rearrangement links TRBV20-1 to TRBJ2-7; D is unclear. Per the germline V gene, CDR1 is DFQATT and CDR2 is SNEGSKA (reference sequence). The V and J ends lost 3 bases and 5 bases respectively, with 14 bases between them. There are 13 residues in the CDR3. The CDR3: CSASGLVPNEQYV. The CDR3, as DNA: TGCAGTGCTAGTGGTCTTGTTCCCAACGAGCAGTACGTC.

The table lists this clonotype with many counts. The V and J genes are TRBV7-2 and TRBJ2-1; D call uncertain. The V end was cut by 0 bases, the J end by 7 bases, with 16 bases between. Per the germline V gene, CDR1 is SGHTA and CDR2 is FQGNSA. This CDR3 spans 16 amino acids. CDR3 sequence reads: CASSLARLEGENEQFF. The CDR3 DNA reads TGTGCCAGCAGCTTAGCCCGTCTAGAAGGTGAGAATGAGCAGTTCTTC.

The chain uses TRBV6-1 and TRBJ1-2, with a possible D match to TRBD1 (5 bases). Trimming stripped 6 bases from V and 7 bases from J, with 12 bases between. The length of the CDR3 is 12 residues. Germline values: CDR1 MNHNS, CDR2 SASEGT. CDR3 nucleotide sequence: TGTGCCAGCAGAGATGGGGGACTTGGCTACACCTTC. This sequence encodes CASRDGGLGYTF.

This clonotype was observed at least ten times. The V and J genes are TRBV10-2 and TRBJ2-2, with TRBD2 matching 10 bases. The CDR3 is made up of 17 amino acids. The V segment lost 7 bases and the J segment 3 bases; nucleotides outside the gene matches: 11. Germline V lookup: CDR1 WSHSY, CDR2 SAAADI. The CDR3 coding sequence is TGCGCCAGCATCCGCGCTCGGACTAGCGGATACACCGGGGAGCTGTTTTTT. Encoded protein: CASIRARTSGYTGELFF.

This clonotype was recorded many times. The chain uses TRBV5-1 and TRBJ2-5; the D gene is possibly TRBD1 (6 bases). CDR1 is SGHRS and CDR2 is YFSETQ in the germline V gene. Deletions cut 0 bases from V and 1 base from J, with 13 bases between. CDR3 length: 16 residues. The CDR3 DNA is TGCGCCAGCAGCTTGGGCAATCAGGGGACCCAAGAGACCCAGTACTTC. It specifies CASSLGNQGTQETQYF.

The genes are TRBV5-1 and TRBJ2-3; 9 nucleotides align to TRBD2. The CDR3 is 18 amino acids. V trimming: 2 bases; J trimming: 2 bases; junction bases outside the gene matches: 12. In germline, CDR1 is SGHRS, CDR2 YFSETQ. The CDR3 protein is CASSLNTFLAGYTDTQYF. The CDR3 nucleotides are TGCGCCAGCAGCTTAAACACATTTCTAGCGGGGTACACAGATACGCAGTATTTT.